This TCR beta chain was sequenced during a study of monozygotic twins with cystic fibrosis (dated by TCRdb to about 2021). About the full investigation: Barcoded libraries were made from around 3 micrograms of fragmented DNA using roughly 16 PCR cycles. To assess genetic influence on V and J gene usage, the study compared TCR beta repertoires within and across 16 monozygotic twin pairs with cystic fibrosis. The cohort comprised ten female and six male twin pairs aged about 2.0 to 40 years, median approximately 10 years, mostly children and adolescents. On the day of blood sampling, twins were ranked among 980 or so cohort participants for weight-for-height and for FEVPerc (FEV1 disease centile). Data for three of the twin pairs had previously been reported in another context. What the study reported, not specific to this receptor: Sharing of nucleotide-identical clonotypes was significantly greater within monozygotic CF twin pairs than between unrelated CF individuals (P = 0.000026, Mann-Whitney). The cohort was small, and the number of shared CDR3s showed no association with age, concordance or disease severity. V gene usage was most similar to the co-twin in 13 of 16 pairs, and J usage was most similar to the co-twin in 8 of 16 pairs, which suggests genetic constraints. Simpson clonality was generally low (median approximately 0.0095), suggesting a naive-dominated repertoire, with higher clonality in the most severely affected patients.

The twin pairs came from the European Cystic Fibrosis Twin and Sibling Study Cohort, a cohort that recruited patients from 170 or so CF clinics across 14 European countries. Both zygosity and CFTR genotype were checked in-house, and zygosity was tested with multiplex PCR across nine short tandem repeat loci. Peripheral blood was taken from each twin, and clinical parameters were recorded on the day of blood sampling. Genomic DNA was isolated from peripheral blood cells with phenol/chloroform and kept in TE buffer at 4 degrees C. Unmatched junction bases come to 5, with V trimmed by 4 bases and J by 7 bases. From cysteine to phenylalanine, the CDR3 is 14 amino acids long. The retained sequence is limited to the CDR3, 42 bases, with the frame set at the first base. CDR1 is given as KGHSH and CDR2 as LQKENI, both from the germline V gene. Points on this clone: Its antigen has not been determined. No base quality information exists; no much larger clone differs at one position.

Following the manufacturer's instructions, TCR beta CDR3 regions were amplified by multiplex PCR with the immunoSEQ immune profiling system. An Illumina NextSeq system was used for sequencing. As for how the authors treated the data: Sequence data were processed on the immunoSEQ Analyzer platform, and clonality was calculated as the square root of Simpson's index of productive rearrangements. Similarity in V and J usage was quantified by Jensen-Shannon distance, and CDR3 generation probabilities were calculated with OLGA. The researchers looked up shared CDR3 sequences in the immuneACCESS database (August 2020) and in VDJdb (December 2020). The source is immuneACCESS, and TCRdb retained only in-frame sequences with V and J called. Part of the clones is not carried over; for the studies checked, unresolved V genes explain less than half of this, and the remainder is unexplained. The DNA gave D and trimming, while V, J and clone size come from that table. Recorded for this sample are 25,000 to 30,000 clones; around four fifths of them occurred a single time. The ten largest account for roughly 0.9% of the sample.

The chain is made from TRBV18 and TRBJ2-2, and TRBD1 matches 8 of the central bases. The source of this sequence is a girl aged 2 to 9 with cystic fibrosis. Input material: blood. The sequenced DNA: TGTGCCAGCTCACAGGACAGGGCGGTCGGGGAGCTGTTTTTT. It encodes CASSQDRAVGELFF.